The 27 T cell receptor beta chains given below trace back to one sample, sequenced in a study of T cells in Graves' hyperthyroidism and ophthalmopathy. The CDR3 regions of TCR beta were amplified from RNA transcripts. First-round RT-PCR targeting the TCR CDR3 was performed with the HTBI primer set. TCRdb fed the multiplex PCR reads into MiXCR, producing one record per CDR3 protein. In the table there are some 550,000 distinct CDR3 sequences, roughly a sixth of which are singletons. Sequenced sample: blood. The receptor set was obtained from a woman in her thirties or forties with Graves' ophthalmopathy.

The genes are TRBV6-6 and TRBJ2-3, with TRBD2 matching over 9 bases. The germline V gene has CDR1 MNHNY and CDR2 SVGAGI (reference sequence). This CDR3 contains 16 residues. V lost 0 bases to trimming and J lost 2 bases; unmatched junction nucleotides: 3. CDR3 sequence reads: CASSYSSSGVTDTQYF. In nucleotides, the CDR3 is TGTGCCAGCAGTTACTCATCTAGCGGGGTCACAGATACGCAGTATTTT.

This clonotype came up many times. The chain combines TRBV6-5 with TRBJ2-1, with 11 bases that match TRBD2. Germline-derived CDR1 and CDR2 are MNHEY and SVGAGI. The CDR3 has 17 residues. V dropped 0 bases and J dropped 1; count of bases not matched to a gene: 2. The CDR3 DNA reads TGTGCCAGCAGTTACTCGCTAGCGGGAGGATCCTACAATGAGCAGTTCTTC. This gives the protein CASSYSLAGGSYNEQFF.

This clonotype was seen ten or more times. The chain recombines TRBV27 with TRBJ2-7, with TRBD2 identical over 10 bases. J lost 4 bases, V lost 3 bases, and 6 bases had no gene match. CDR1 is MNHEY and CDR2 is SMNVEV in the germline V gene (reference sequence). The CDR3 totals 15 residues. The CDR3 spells CASSLRAGGGYEQYF. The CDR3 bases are TGTGCCAGCAGTTTGCGAGCGGGAGGGGGGTACGAGCAGTACTTC.

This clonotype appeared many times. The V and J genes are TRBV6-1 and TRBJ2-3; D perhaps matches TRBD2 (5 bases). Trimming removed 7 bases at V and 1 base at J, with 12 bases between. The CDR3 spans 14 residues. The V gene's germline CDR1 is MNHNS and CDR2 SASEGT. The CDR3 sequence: CASKQDGGTDTQYF. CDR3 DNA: TGTGCCAGCAAGCAAGACGGGGGCACAGATACGCAGTATTTT.

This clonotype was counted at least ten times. The CDR3 DNA is TGTGCCAGCTCACCATCTCGAGCGCTCGCTGAAGCTTTCTTT. Its protein is CASSPSRALAEAFF. V and J are TRBV18 and TRBJ1-1; no clear D. Between the trimmed V and J ends, which lost 2 bases and 6 bases, there was a span of 13 bases. CDR3 length: 14 residues. CDR1 and CDR2 (germline): KGHSH, LQKENI.

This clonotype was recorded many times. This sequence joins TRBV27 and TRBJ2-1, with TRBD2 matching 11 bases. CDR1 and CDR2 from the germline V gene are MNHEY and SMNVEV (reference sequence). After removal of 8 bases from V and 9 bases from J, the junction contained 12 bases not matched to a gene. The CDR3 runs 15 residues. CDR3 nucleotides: TGTGCCAGCCGGGGGCCTAGCGGGAGGCCCACTGAGCAGTTCTTC. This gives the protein CASRGPSGRPTEQFF.

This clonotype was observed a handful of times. CDR3 DNA sequence: TGCAGTGCTAGAGATTTCAAGACTGGGGCCAACGTCCTGACTTTC. Encoded protein: CSARDFKTGANVLTF. The rearrangement uses TRBV20-1 and TRBJ2-6; the D is unclear. The ends were cut back, 0 bases at V and 2 bases at J, with 8 bases in the middle. Germline CDR1 reads DFQATT; CDR2 reads SNEGSKA (reference sequence). The CDR3 is made up of 15 amino acids.

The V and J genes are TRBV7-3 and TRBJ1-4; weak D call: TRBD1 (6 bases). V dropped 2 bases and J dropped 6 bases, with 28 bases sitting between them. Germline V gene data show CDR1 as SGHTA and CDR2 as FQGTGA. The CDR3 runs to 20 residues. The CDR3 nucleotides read TGTGCCAGCAGCTTAGGTGAGACCGACAACAGGGTCGGCTCAGATGAAAAACTGTTTTTT. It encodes CASSLGETDNRVGSDEKLFF.

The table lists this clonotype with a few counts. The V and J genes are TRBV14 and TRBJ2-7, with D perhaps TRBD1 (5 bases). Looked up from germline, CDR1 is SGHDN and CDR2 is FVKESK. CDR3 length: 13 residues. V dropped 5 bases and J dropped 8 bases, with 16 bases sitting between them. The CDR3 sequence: CASSGNRSGKQYF. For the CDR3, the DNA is TGTGCCAGCAGCGGAAACAGGTCTGGGAAGCAGTACTTC.

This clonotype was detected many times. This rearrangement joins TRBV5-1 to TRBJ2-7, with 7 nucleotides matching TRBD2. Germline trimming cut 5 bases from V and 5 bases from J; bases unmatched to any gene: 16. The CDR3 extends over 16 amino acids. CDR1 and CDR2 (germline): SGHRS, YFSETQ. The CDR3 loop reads CASSWGYGLVDDEQYF. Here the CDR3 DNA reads TGCGCCAGCAGTTGGGGATACGGACTAGTAGACGACGAGCAGTACTTC. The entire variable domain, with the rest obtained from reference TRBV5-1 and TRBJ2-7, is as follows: KAGVTQTPRYLIKTRGQQVTLSCSPISGHRSVSWYQQTPGQGLQFLFEYFSETQRNKGNFPGRFSGRQFSNSRSEMNVSTLELGDSALYLCASSWGYGLVDDEQYFGPGTRLTVT.

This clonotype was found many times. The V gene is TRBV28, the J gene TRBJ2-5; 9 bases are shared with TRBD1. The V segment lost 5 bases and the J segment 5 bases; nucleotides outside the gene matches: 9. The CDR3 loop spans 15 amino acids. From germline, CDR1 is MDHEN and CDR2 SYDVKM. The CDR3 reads CASSTGQGRVETQYF. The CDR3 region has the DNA TGTGCCAGCAGTACCGGACAGGGGCGAGTGGAGACCCAGTACTTC.

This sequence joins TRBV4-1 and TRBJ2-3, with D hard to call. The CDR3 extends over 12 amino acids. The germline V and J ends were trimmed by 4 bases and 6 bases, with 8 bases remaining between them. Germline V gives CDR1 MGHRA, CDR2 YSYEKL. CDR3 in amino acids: CASSRSRDTQYF. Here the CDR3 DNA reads TGCGCCAGCAGCCGCTCGCGGGATACGCAGTATTTT.

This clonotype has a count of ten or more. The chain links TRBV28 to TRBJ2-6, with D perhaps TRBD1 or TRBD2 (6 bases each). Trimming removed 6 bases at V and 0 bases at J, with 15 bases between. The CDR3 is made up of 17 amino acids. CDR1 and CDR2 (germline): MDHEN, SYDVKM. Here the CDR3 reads CASSLPGGRSGANVLTF. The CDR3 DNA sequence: TGTGCCAGCAGCCTCCCCGGGGGCCGCTCTGGGGCCAACGTCCTGACTTTC.

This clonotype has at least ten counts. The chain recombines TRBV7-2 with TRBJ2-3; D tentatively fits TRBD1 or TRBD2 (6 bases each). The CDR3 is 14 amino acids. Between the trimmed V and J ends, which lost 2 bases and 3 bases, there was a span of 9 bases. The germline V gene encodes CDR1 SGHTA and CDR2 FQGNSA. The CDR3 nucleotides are TGTGCCAGCAGCTTATCGGGGGCAACAGATACGCAGTATTTT. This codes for CASSLSGATDTQYF.

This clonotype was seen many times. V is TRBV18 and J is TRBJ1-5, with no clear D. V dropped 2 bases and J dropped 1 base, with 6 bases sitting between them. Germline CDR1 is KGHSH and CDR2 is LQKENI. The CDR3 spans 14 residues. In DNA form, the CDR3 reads TGTGCCAGCTCACCAGGGAGGAGCAATCAGCCCCAGCATTTT. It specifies CASSPGRSNQPQHF.

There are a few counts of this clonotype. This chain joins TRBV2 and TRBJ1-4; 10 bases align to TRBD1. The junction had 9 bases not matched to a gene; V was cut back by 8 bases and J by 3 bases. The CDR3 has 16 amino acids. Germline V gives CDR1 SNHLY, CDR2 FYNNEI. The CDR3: CASARGQGLSNEKLFF. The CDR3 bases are TGTGCCAGCGCCCGGGGACAGGGGTTGTCTAATGAAAAACTGTTTTTT.

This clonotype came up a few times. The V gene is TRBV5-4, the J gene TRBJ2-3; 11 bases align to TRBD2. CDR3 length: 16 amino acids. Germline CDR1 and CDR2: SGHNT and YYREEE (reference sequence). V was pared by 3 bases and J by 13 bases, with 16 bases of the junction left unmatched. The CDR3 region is CASSSTSGRGDSGKYF. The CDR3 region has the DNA TGTGCCAGCAGCTCTACTAGCGGGAGAGGGGACAGCGGAAAGTATTTT.

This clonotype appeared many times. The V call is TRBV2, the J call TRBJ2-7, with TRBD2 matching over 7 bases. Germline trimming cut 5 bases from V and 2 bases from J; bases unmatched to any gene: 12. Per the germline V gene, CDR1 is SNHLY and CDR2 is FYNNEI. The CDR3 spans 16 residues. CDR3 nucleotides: TGTGCCAGCAGTTATTCTCGAGCGGGGACTACCTACGAGCAGTACTTC. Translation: CASSYSRAGTTYEQYF.

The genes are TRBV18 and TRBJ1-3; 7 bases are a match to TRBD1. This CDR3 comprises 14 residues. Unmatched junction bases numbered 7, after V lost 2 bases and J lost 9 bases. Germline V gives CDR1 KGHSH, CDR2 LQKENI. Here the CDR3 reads CASSPGQESSTIYF. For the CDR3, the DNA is TGTGCCAGCTCACCAGGACAGGAAAGCTCCACCATATATTTT. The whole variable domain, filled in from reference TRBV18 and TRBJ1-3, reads NAGVMQNPRHLVRRRGQEARLRCSPMKGHSHVYWYRQLPEEGLKFMVYLQKENIIDESGMPKERFSAEFPKEGPSILRIQQVVRGDSAAYFCASSPGQESSTIYFGEGSWLTVV.

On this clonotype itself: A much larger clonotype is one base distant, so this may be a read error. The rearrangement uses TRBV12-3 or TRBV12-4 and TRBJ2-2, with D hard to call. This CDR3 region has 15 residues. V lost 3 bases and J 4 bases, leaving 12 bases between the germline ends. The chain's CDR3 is CASSFTSSTTGELFF. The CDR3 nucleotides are TGTGCCAGCAGTTTCACCTCTAGTACCACCGGGGAGCTGTTTTTT.

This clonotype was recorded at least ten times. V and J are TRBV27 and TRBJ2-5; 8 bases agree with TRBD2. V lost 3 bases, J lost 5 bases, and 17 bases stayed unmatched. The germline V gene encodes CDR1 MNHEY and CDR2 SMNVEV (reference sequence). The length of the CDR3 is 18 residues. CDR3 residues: CASSFLLPAGGFMETQYF. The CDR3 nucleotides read TGTGCCAGCAGTTTCCTACTTCCCGCGGGAGGTTTCATGGAGACCCAGTACTTC.

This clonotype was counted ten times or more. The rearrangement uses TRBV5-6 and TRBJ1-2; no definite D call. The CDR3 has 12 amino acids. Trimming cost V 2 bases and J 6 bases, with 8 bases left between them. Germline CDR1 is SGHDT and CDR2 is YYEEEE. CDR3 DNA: TGTGCCAGCAGCTTCTCGGGGAATGGCTACACCTTC. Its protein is CASSFSGNGYTF.

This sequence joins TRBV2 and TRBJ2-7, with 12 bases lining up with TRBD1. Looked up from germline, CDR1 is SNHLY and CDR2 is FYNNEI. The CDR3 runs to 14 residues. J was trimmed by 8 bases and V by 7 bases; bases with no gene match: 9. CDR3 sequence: CASIPGTGGRKQYF. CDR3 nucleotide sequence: TGTGCCAGCATTCCCGGGACAGGGGGCCGGAAGCAGTACTTC.

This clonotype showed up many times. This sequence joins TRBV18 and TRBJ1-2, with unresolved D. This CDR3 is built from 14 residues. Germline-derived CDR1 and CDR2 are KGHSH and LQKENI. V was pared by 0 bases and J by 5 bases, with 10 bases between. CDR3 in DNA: TGTGCCAGCTCACCACCCGGACGGGTTTATGGCTACACCTTC. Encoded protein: CASSPPGRVYGYTF.

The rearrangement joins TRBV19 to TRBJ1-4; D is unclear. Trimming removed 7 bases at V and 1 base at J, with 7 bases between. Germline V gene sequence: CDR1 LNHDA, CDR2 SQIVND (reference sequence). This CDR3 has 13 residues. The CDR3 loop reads CASTGITNEKLFF. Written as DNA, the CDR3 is TGTGCCAGTACTGGGATAACTAATGAAAAACTGTTTTTT.

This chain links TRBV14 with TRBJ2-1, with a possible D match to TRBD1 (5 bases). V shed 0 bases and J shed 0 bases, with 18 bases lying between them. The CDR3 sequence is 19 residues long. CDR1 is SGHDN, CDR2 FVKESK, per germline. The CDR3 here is CASSQDWKQGSPSYNEQFF. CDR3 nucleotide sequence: TGTGCCAGCAGCCAAGATTGGAAGCAGGGCTCGCCCTCCTACAATGAGCAGTTCTTC.

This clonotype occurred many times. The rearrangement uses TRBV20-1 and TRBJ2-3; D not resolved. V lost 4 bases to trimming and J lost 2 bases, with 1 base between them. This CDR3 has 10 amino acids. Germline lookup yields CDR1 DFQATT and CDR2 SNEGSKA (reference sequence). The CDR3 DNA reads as TGCAGTGCTACCACAGATACGCAGTATTTT. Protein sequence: CSATTDTQYF.